These 19 T cell receptor beta chains share one sample of origin, sequenced in a study of T cells in Graves' hyperthyroidism and ophthalmopathy. TCR beta CDR3 region amplification was performed from RNA transcripts. TCR CDR3 regions were first amplified by RT-PCR with HTBI primers. One entry per CDR3 protein, called by TCRdb with MiXCR from the multiplex PCR reads. The table records about 640,000 distinct CDR3 sequences, under 25% of them present only once. Sequencing was performed on blood. These receptors all stem from a man under 40 with Graves' ophthalmopathy.

This clonotype was seen only a few times. The J gene is TRBJ2-3, the V gene TRBV7-2, with 8 bases lining up with TRBD2. The length of the CDR3 is 17 residues. The germline V gene has CDR1 SGHTA and CDR2 FQGNSA. Trimming at V came to 5 bases and at J to 4 bases, leaving 14 bases not matched to a gene. CDR3 sequence reads: CASSRGRVAGPPDTQYF. CDR3 nucleotide sequence: TGTGCCAGCAGCCGGGGAAGGGTAGCGGGGCCCCCAGATACGCAGTATTTT.

This clonotype was seen a handful of times. The chain couples TRBV7-2 to TRBJ2-1, with D unresolved. CDR3 length: 16 residues. V lost 5 bases to trimming and J lost 3 bases, with 17 bases between them. Germline assignment: CDR1 SGHTA and CDR2 FQGNSA. CDR3 loop: CASSPPKGRSYNEQFF. In DNA form, the CDR3 reads TGTGCCAGCAGCCCCCCGAAGGGCAGAAGCTACAATGAGCAGTTCTTC. The whole variable domain, filled in from reference TRBV7-2 and TRBJ2-1, reads GAGVSQSPSNKVTEKGKDVELRCDPISGHTALYWYRQSLGQGLEFLIYFQGNSAPDKSGLPSDRFSAERTGGSVSTLTIQRTQQEDSAVYLCASSPPKGRSYNEQFFGPGTRLTVL.

J is TRBJ1-3 and V is TRBV5-6, with a tentative D call TRBD1 (6 bases). The germline V gene encodes CDR1 SGHDT and CDR2 YYEEEE. The V and J ends lost 4 bases and 2 bases respectively, with 22 bases between them. CDR3 length: 18 amino acids. The CDR3 DNA follows: TGTGCCAGCAGCCCAGCGATATTTGACAGGCCGGCTGGAAACACCATATATTTT. Protein: CASSPAIFDRPAGNTIYF.

This clonotype has more than one count but fewer than ten. The V and J genes are TRBV6-1 and TRBJ2-7, with 9 positions matching TRBD1. This CDR3 spans 14 amino acids. Germline-derived CDR1 and CDR2 are MNHNS and SASEGT. The V gene end was trimmed by 5 bases and the J gene end by 4 bases; junction bases not matched to a gene: 6. The CDR3 DNA reads as TGTGCCAGCAGTTCGGACAGGGGAACATACGAGCAGTACTTC. Translating gives CASSSDRGTYEQYF.

The chain couples TRBV27 to TRBJ1-5; 7 positions agree with TRBD1. The CDR3 has 15 amino acids. In germline, CDR1 is MNHEY, CDR2 SMNVEV (reference sequence). The V gene end was trimmed by 5 bases and the J gene end by 7 bases; junction bases not matched to a gene: 11. CDR3 region: CASSPWDSVEQPQHF. The CDR3 bases are TGTGCCAGCAGTCCGTGGGACAGTGTGGAACAGCCCCAGCATTTT.

This clonotype was seen a few times. The V call is TRBV4-1, the J call TRBJ2-7, with unresolved D. CDR3 length: 13 amino acids. V dropped 1 base and J dropped 5 bases, with 9 bases sitting between them. Germline V gives CDR1 MGHRA, CDR2 YSYEKL. The CDR3: CASSQVTRNEQYF. The CDR3 DNA is TGCGCCAGCAGCCAAGTGACGCGTAACGAGCAGTACTTC.

The genes are TRBV28 and TRBJ1-5; D call uncertain. From germline, CDR1 is MDHEN and CDR2 SYDVKM. The CDR3 extends over 16 amino acids. V lost 1 base and J 2 bases, leaving 12 bases between the germline ends. In DNA form, the CDR3 reads TGTGCCAGCAGTTTATCCGTGGGTAGGGGCAATCAGCCCCAGCATTTT. Translated, it gives CASSLSVGRGNQPQHF.

This clonotype was seen a few times. The chain joins TRBV7-2 to TRBJ2-1; the match to TRBD2 covers 9 bases. Matching the DNA end better, TRBJ2-7 makes the J call doubtful. CDR1 and CDR2 (germline): SGHTA, FQGNSA. The CDR3 runs 15 residues. Written as DNA, the CDR3 is TGTGCCAGCAGCTATAGCGGGAGCCGGTACAATGAGCAGTACTTC. Residues: CASSYSGSRYNEQYF.

V is TRBV4-1 and J is TRBJ2-3; no definite D call. Looked up from germline, CDR1 is MGHRA and CDR2 is YSYEKL. CDR3 length equals 12 residues. Trimming pared 0 bases from V and 7 bases from J, leaving 5 bases between. In DNA form, the CDR3 reads TGCGCCAGCAGCCAAGATCTCTATACGCAGTATTTT. Translation gives CASSQDLYTQYF.

V is TRBV27 and J is TRBJ2-1, with D possibly TRBD2 on 6 matching bases. This CDR3 comprises 15 residues. V was clipped by 5 bases and J by 1 base, with 12 bases between them. Germline loops: CDR1 MNHEY, CDR2 SMNVEV (reference sequence). CDR3 amino acids: CASSPGVLSYNEQFF. In nucleotides, the CDR3 is TGTGCCAGCAGTCCGGGAGTTCTTTCCTACAATGAGCAGTTCTTC.

This clonotype was detected only once. A junction end diverges from the germline sequence, so it may reflect a read error. This chain joins TRBV5-1 and TRBJ2-2; TRBD1 matches at 9 bases. CDR3 size: 13 residues. Germline assignment: CDR1 SGHRS and CDR2 YFSETQ. CDR3 region: CASSRTGAGELFF. CDR3 nucleotide sequence: TGTGCCAGCAGCCGGACAGGGGCCGGGGAGCTGTTTTTT.

The rearrangement links TRBV9 to TRBJ1-1; D is possibly TRBD1 (6 bases). Looked up from germline, CDR1 is SGDLS and CDR2 is YYNGEE. V lost 4 bases to trimming and J lost 1 base, with 11 bases between them. This CDR3 comprises 14 residues. The DNA of the CDR3 is TGTGCCAGCAGCCTACGACAGGAGAACACTGAAGCTTTCTTT. This encodes CASSLRQENTEAFF.

This clonotype appeared a few times. This chain joins TRBV6-4 and TRBJ1-3, with D unclear. Germline CDR1 reads MRHNA; CDR2 reads SNTAGT. The CDR3 length is 13 residues. V lost 6 bases and J lost 6, with 12 bases in between. CDR3 residues: CASSPRILNTIYF. CDR3 nucleotides: TGTGCCAGCAGCCCTCGTATTTTAAACACCATATATTTT.

J is TRBJ2-7 and V is TRBV7-6; TRBD2 might be the D (6 bases). CDR3 size: 13 residues. Germline CDR1 reads SGHVS; CDR2 reads FNYEAQ. V gave up 4 bases and J gave up 7 bases, with 14 bases separating them. CDR3 amino acids: CASSYILSGEQYF. CDR3 nucleotides: TGTGCCAGCAGCTACATACTTAGCGGTGAGCAGTACTTC. The full variable domain, in which reference TRBV7-6 and TRBJ2-7 provide the parts outside the CDR3, is GAGVSQSPRYKVTKRGQDVALRCDPISGHVSLYWYRQALGQGPEFLTYFNYEAQQDKSGLPNDRFSAERPEGSISTLTIQRTEQRDSAMYRCASSYILSGEQYFGPGTRLTVT.

Only a few counts were recorded for this clonotype. The chain links TRBV6-2 or TRBV6-3 to TRBJ2-3; 10 bases fit TRBD1. V was pared by 6 bases and J by 4 bases, with 10 bases of the junction left unmatched. In germline, CDR1 is MNHEY, CDR2 SVGEGT. The CDR3 has 16 residues. The CDR3 sequence is CASSRPGQGSADTQYF. CDR3 DNA sequence: TGTGCCAGCAGCCGTCCGGGACAGGGGTCGGCAGATACGCAGTATTTT.

This clonotype was observed a handful of times. The chain combines TRBV28 with TRBJ2-3; 8 positions match TRBD2. Germline values: CDR1 MDHEN, CDR2 SYDVKM. Unmatched junction bases numbered 18, after V lost 6 bases and J lost 7 bases. This CDR3 contains 17 residues. The CDR3 sequence is CASSPSQLAEGGNTQYF. The CDR3 nucleotides read TGTGCCAGCAGCCCATCCCAACTAGCGGAGGGGGGAAATACGCAGTATTTT.

This clonotype was found a few times. The CDR3 loop reads CATAGTSGIHGELFF. The CDR3 DNA sequence: TGTGCCACAGCCGGGACTAGCGGGATTCACGGGGAGCTGTTTTTT. The rearrangement joins TRBV15 to TRBJ2-2; TRBD2 matches at 13 bases. Germline V gene sequence: CDR1 LNHNV, CDR2 YYDKDF (reference sequence). The V gene end was trimmed by 9 bases and the J gene end by 7 bases; junction bases not matched to a gene: 8. CDR3 length: 15 residues.

In this sample, this clonotype turned up many times. CDR3 coding DNA: TGTGCCAGCAGTTACTCGTCAGGGGGCTACGAGCAGTACTTC. This translates into CASSYSSGGYEQYF. V is TRBV6-5 and J is TRBJ2-7, with 7 bases aligning to TRBD1. Germline CDR1 MNHEY, CDR2 SVGAGI. The CDR3 sequence is 14 residues long. V was pared by 0 bases and J by 3 bases, with 2 bases of the junction left unmatched.

This clonotype appeared many times. CDR3 nucleotides: TGTGCCTGGACCACCACCTACGAGCAGTACTTC. This sequence encodes CAWTTTYEQYF. The genes are TRBV30 and TRBJ2-7; D unclear. The CDR3 consists of 11 residues. V was pared by 4 bases and J by 2 bases, with 6 bases between. Looked up from germline, CDR1 is GTSNPN and CDR2 is SVGIG (reference sequence).